The next 15 T cell receptor beta chains were all read from a single sample in a study of OX40 agonist ivuxolimab in advanced cancers. Produced via immunoSEQ multiplex PCR; TCRdb's table is partial and in-frame only. The table shows some 120,000 clones, with less than 95% occurring only once. The sample in question was CD4+ or CD8+ T cells sorted from blood, obtained in a trial of the OX40 agonist ivuxolimab. The receptors stem from an adult with an advanced solid tumor such as melanoma, head and neck, liver or kidney cancer.

DNA of the CDR3: TGTGCCAGTAGTATGGGTTTTAGCGGGAGAGCAGATACGCAGTATTTT. Amino acids: CASSMGFSGRADTQYF. The chain is built from TRBV19 and TRBJ2-3; TRBD2 matches 9 bases. The trim removed 3 bases at V and 4 bases at J, leaving 8 bases unmatched. From germline, CDR1 is LNHDA and CDR2 SQIVND (reference sequence). The CDR3 has 16 amino acids.

This clone was observed a few times. The gene calls are TRBV27 and TRBJ2-3; 7 positions match TRBD1. CDR3 size: 15 residues. Per the germline V gene, CDR1 is MNHEY and CDR2 is SMNVEV (reference sequence). V lost 4 bases and J lost 2; bases outside the gene matches: 6. The CDR3 protein is CASSYRDRNTDTQYF. CDR3 nucleotide sequence: TGTGCCAGCAGTTACCGGGACAGAAACACAGATACGCAGTATTTT.

The chain carries TRBV7-9 and TRBJ2-3, with 8 bases matching TRBD2. CDR3 length equals 16 residues. CDR1 SEHNR and CDR2 FQNEAQ come from the germline V gene (reference sequence). The trim removed 7 bases at V and 5 bases at J, leaving 14 bases unmatched. This CDR3 is CASTLLGGGLGDTQYF. As DNA, the CDR3 is TGTGCCAGCACCCTTCTCGGGGGGGGGTTGGGAGATACGCAGTATTTT. Filled out from reference TRBV7-9 and TRBJ2-3, the complete variable domain reads DTGVSQNPRHKITKRGQNVTFRCDPISEHNRLYWYRQTLGQGPEFLTYFQNEAQLEKSRLLSDRFSAERPKGSFSTLEIQRTEQGDSAMYLCASTLLGGGLGDTQYFGPGTRLTVL.

Of note for this clone: This same CDR3 is encoded by further DNA sequences in the sample. The V and J genes are TRBV7-9 and TRBJ1-1, with TRBD1 matching over 8 bases. The CDR3 is 15 residues long. The V gene end was trimmed by 0 bases and the J gene end by 3 bases; junction bases not matched to a gene: 3. CDR1 and CDR2 (germline): SEHNR, FQNEAQ (reference sequence). The CDR3: CASSLADRVDTEAFF. The CDR3, as DNA: TGTGCCAGCAGCTTAGCGGACAGGGTCGACACTGAAGCTTTCTTT.

This clone was recorded only once. The V and J genes are TRBV6-1 and TRBJ2-3, with TRBD1 as a possible D gene (5 bases). CDR3 length equals 13 residues. Germline V gives CDR1 MNHNS, CDR2 SASEGT. Between the trimmed V and J ends, which lost 7 bases and 3 bases, there was a span of 11 bases. The CDR3, as DNA: TGTGCCAGCAACTACCAGGGAACAGATACGCAGTATTTT. It codes for CASNYQGTDTQYF.

This clone has only a few counts. This chain links TRBV28 with TRBJ1-2, with no clear D. The length of the CDR3 is 14 residues. V was shortened by 3 bases and J by 4 bases, with 12 bases between the two germline ends. CDR1 is MDHEN and CDR2 is SYDVKM in the germline V gene. CDR3 nucleotide sequence: TGTGCCAGCAGTTTTTGGGAGGGCCGCTATGGCTACACCTTC. It specifies CASSFWEGRYGYTF.

The CDR3 here is CASSLRTGWSSGANVLTF. CDR3 nucleotides: TGTGCCAGCAGCCTCAGGACAGGGTGGTCCTCTGGGGCCAACGTCCTGACTTTC. The chain couples TRBV11-3 to TRBJ2-6, with TRBD1 matching 8 bases. V shed 5 bases and J 0 bases; nucleotides not matched to a gene: 9. Germline loops: CDR1 SGHNT, CDR2 YENEEA. CDR3 length: 18 amino acids.

The rearrangement uses TRBV27 and TRBJ1-1, with 9 bases lining up with TRBD1. Germline CDR1 reads MNHEY; CDR2 reads SMNVEV (reference sequence). This CDR3 is 15 amino acids long. V lost 9 bases, J lost 5 bases, and 13 bases stayed unmatched. As DNA, the CDR3 is TGTGCCAGTACCTCCGGGACAGGGCGGAGGACTGAAGCTTTCTTT. Translated: CASTSGTGRRTEAFF.

V is TRBV28 and J is TRBJ1-1; 8 bases line up with TRBD1. The ends lost 7 bases at V and 4 bases at J; junction bases unmatched: 11. CDR3 length equals 15 residues. Germline V gene sequence: CDR1 MDHEN, CDR2 SYDVKM. This chain's CDR3 is CASITPQGASTEAFF. In nucleotides, the CDR3 is TGTGCCAGCATCACTCCCCAGGGGGCGAGCACTGAAGCTTTCTTT.

The rearrangement joins TRBV18 to TRBJ2-1; the match to TRBD2 covers 13 bases. Per germline, CDR1 KGHSH and CDR2 LQKENI. The CDR3 contains 15 residues. The trim removed 4 bases at V and 8 bases at J, leaving 5 bases unmatched. CDR3 nucleotide sequence: TGTGCCAGCTCACGGACTAGCGGGAGTTCGCATGAGCAGTTCTTC. Translating gives CASSRTSGSSHEQFF.

The chain carries TRBV28 and TRBJ1-3, with D possibly being TRBD1 (5 bases). The V end was cut by 5 bases, the J end by 0 bases, with 11 bases between. Looked up from germline, CDR1 is MDHEN and CDR2 is SYDVKM. CDR3 size: 15 residues. The CDR3 region is CASSMGQVSGNTIYF. In DNA, the CDR3 is TGTGCCAGCAGTATGGGGCAGGTCTCTGGAAACACCATATATTTT.

This chain connects TRBV5-1 to TRBJ1-2; 8 bases map to TRBD1. Germline V gene sequence: CDR1 SGHRS, CDR2 YFSETQ. V was pared by 0 bases and J by 6 bases, with 7 bases of the junction left unmatched. The CDR3 length is 15 residues. This CDR3 is CASSLAPTGQDGYTF. CDR3 sequence (DNA): TGCGCCAGCAGCTTGGCCCCGACGGGACAGGATGGCTACACCTTC. Full variable domain (outside the CDR3, taken from reference TRBV5-1 and TRBJ1-2): KAGVTQTPRYLIKTRGQQVTLSCSPISGHRSVSWYQQTPGQGLQFLFEYFSETQRNKGNFPGRFSGRQFSNSRSEMNVSTLELGDSALYLCASSLAPTGQDGYTFGSGTRLTVV.

V and J are TRBV6-1 and TRBJ1-5, with D hard to call. The CDR3 contains 13 residues. Trimming cost V 6 bases and J 6 bases, with 12 bases left between them. Looked up from germline, CDR1 is MNHNS and CDR2 is SASEGT. CDR3 in amino acids: CASSLDESQPQHF. Here the CDR3 DNA reads TGTGCCAGCAGCCTAGACGAGAGTCAGCCCCAGCATTTT.

The V gene is TRBV4-3, the J gene TRBJ1-2, with a tentative D call TRBD1 (5 bases). V dropped 1 base and J dropped 2 bases, with 11 bases sitting between them. This CDR3 is built from 15 residues. CDR1 is LGHNA and CDR2 is YSLEER in the germline V gene. The CDR3 sequence is CASSQGPGNNYGYTF. CDR3 nucleotides: TGCGCCAGCAGCCAAGGGCCAGGGAACAACTATGGCTACACCTTC.

The CDR3 bases are TGTGCCAGCAGTGTCCGACAGGGTCAAGGCTACACCTTC. Translated, it gives CASSVRQGQGYTF. The genes are TRBV6-4 and TRBJ1-2; 7 positions match TRBD1. V lost 4 bases to trimming and J lost 8 bases; unmatched junction nucleotides: 7. The germline gives CDR1 MRHNA, CDR2 SNTAGT. The CDR3 extends over 13 amino acids.